The 32 T cell receptor beta chains presented below share a single source sample, sequenced in a study of cytomegalovirus exposure and HLA in healthy donors. The PCR contained 60 Vbeta and 13 Jbeta primers. Profiled with immunoSEQ multiplex PCR; TCRdb holds only in-frame clones, not every one. In the table there are some 80,000 clones, about four fifths of which are singletons. The specimen sequenced was PBMCs. Every receptor here comes from a man aged 40-49 years in good health and CMV-seronegative.

The gene calls are TRBV27 and TRBJ2-7, with 9 bases fitting TRBD1. This CDR3 region has 12 residues. The V gene end was trimmed by 5 bases and the J gene end by 9 bases; junction bases not matched to a gene: 5. Germline-derived CDR1 and CDR2 are MNHEY and SMNVEV (reference sequence). CDR3 sequence (DNA): TGTGCCAGCAGTCCCACAGGGGGCGGGCAGTACTTC. Protein: CASSPTGGGQYF.

This chain connects TRBV5-6 to TRBJ1-1; a possible D gene is TRBD1 (6 bases). Trimming removed 1 base at V and 1 base at J, with 8 bases between. The germline V gene has CDR1 SGHDT and CDR2 YYEEEE. The CDR3 consists of 14 residues. CDR3 protein: CASSLPQGNTEAFF. The CDR3 DNA reads TGTGCCAGCAGCTTGCCACAGGGGAACACTGAAGCTTTCTTT.

V usage is TRBV7-9 and J usage is TRBJ1-1; D may be TRBD1 (6 bases). Deletions cut 4 bases from V and 11 bases from J, with 20 bases between. CDR1 and CDR2 (germline): SEHNR, FQNEAQ (reference sequence). This CDR3 has 14 residues. The CDR3 coding sequence is TGTGCCAGCAGCTCAGGCTCTGGGAGGGGGTACGCTTTCTTT. Translation: CASSSGSGRGYAFF.

This clone was observed a handful of times. Other DNA sequences from this sample encode an identical CDR3 as well. The chain employs TRBV28 and TRBJ1-4, with 7 bases fitting TRBD1. V gave up 7 bases and J gave up 5 bases; unmatched junction bases: 7. CDR3 length equals 14 residues. In germline, CDR1 is MDHEN, CDR2 SYDVKM. The CDR3, as DNA: TGTGCCAGCACCGACCCGGGACAGAATGAAAAACTGTTTTTT. This translates into CASTDPGQNEKLFF.

The chain recombines TRBV6-6 with TRBJ1-2; maybe TRBD1 (5 bases). The CDR3 loop spans 15 amino acids. V was pared by 0 bases and J by 7 bases, with 15 bases between. Germline V CDR1 and CDR2: MNHNY, SVGAGI (reference sequence). In nucleotides, the CDR3 is TGTGCCAGCAGTTACTCGAGAGGTCAGGGATGTGGCTACACCTTC. It encodes CASSYSRGQGCGYTF.

The chain links TRBV23-1 to TRBJ1-6; D possibly corresponds to TRBD1 (5 bases). TRBV23-1 is flagged as an ORF with uncertain function. This CDR3 spans 16 amino acids. V was trimmed by 7 bases and J by 2 bases, leaving 15 bases between them. The CDR3 reads CASKNRRDPYNSPLHF. The CDR3 DNA sequence: TGCGCCAGCAAAAATAGGAGGGACCCCTATAATTCACCCCTCCACTTT.

This clone was seen once. V and J are TRBV7-8 and TRBJ1-1, with unresolved D. This CDR3 comprises 13 residues. With 5 bases removed from V and 7 bases from J, the gap between germline ends came to 14 bases. Germline V gene data show CDR1 as SGHVS and CDR2 as FQNEAQ. The CDR3 nucleotides are TGTGCCAGCAGCCCAGAAAGGTCGGGTGAAGCTTTCTTT. The encoded protein is CASSPERSGEAFF.

In nucleotides, the CDR3 is TGTGCCAGCAGCCAAGATCTGGGGAGGACTAATGAAAAACTGTTTTTT. It is translated as CASSQDLGRTNEKLFF. The chain is built from TRBV4-2 and TRBJ1-4; D is unresolved. The CDR3 is 16 amino acids. The V and J ends lost 0 bases and 2 bases respectively, with 10 bases between them. Germline values: CDR1 LGHNA, CDR2 YNFKEQ.

The V call is TRBV7-8, the J call TRBJ1-5; no reliable D call. Germline V CDR1 and CDR2: SGHVS, FQNEAQ. The CDR3 sequence is 13 residues long. V shed 3 bases and J shed 7 bases, with 10 bases lying between them. In nucleotides, the CDR3 is TGTGCCAGCAGCTTTTTGCCTACGCAGCCCCAGCATTTT. Protein: CASSFLPTQPQHF.

V is TRBV29-1 and J is TRBJ1-1, with D possibly being TRBD1 (5 bases). Trimming cost V 6 bases and J 0 bases, with 11 bases left between them. The V gene's germline CDR1 is SQVTM and CDR2 ANQGSEA. The CDR3 length is 13 residues. For the CDR3, the DNA is TGCAGCGTGGGACTTCATATGAACACTGAAGCTTTCTTT. Protein: CSVGLHMNTEAFF.

V and J are TRBV28 and TRBJ1-6, with 9 bases that match TRBD1. Germline V gene sequence: CDR1 MDHEN, CDR2 SYDVKM. V shed 2 bases, J shed 9 bases, and the junction held 8 bases outside the gene matches. The CDR3 length is 16 residues. The CDR3 is CASSLVQGAQGSPLHF. In DNA form, the CDR3 reads TGTGCCAGCAGTTTAGTACAGGGGGCGCAAGGTTCACCCCTCCACTTT.

The J gene is TRBJ1-5, the V gene TRBV19; 7 nucleotides agree with TRBD1. The CDR3 runs 15 residues. Per germline, CDR1 LNHDA and CDR2 SQIVND (reference sequence). J was trimmed by 3 bases and V by 5 bases; bases with no gene match: 7. As DNA, the CDR3 is TGTGCCAGTAGTTTAAAGACAGGGCACAATCAGCCCCAGCATTTT. Its translation is CASSLKTGHNQPQHF. Full variable domain (remainder filled in from reference TRBV19 and TRBJ1-5): DGGITQSPKYLFRKEGQNVTLSCEQNLNHDAMYWYRQDPGQGLRLIYYSQIVNDFQKGDIAEGYSVSREKKESFPLTVTSAQKNPTAFYLCASSLKTGHNQPQHFGDGTRLSIL.

The CDR3 DNA sequence: TGTGCCATCAGTGAGTCGAATCAGGGCCTGAATCAGCCCCAGCATTTT. It is translated as CAISESNQGLNQPQHF. The chain joins TRBV10-3 to TRBJ1-5, with D maybe TRBD1 (5 bases). Trimming took off 0 bases at V and 4 bases at J, with 13 bases between the two ends. There are 16 residues in the CDR3. The germline V gene has CDR1 ENHRY and CDR2 SYGVKD.

This clone was picked up a small number of times. The chain uses TRBV4-1 and TRBJ2-7; 9 positions agree with TRBD1. V shed 4 bases, J shed 4 bases, and the junction held 5 bases outside the gene matches. The CDR3 covers 14 residues. Germline V gives CDR1 MGHRA, CDR2 YSYEKL. The DNA for the CDR3 is TGCGCCAGCAGCCGACCGGGACAGGGTTACGAGCAGTACTTC. Amino acid sequence: CASSRPGQGYEQYF.

The chain is built from TRBV18 and TRBJ1-5; 7 nucleotides agree with TRBD1. V gave up 2 bases and J gave up 3 bases; unmatched junction bases: 4. The CDR3 totals 15 residues. Germline V gives CDR1 KGHSH, CDR2 LQKENI. CDR3 amino acids: CASSPTGANNQPQHF. In DNA, the CDR3 is TGTGCCAGCTCACCAACAGGGGCCAACAATCAGCCCCAGCATTTT.

This chain connects TRBV4-2 to TRBJ2-5; 10 bases are a match to TRBD2. V was pared by 0 bases and J by 0 bases, with 10 bases of the junction left unmatched. Looked up from germline, CDR1 is LGHNA and CDR2 is YNFKEQ. This CDR3 spans 19 amino acids. DNA of the CDR3: TGTGCCAGCAGCCAAGAGGTTGCTAGCGGGGGTGGGTACCAAGAGACCCAGTACTTC. Translated, it gives CASSQEVASGGGYQETQYF.

The chain couples TRBV7-2 to TRBJ2-7, with unresolved D. Germline CDR1 SGHTA, CDR2 FQGNSA. Between the trimmed V and J ends, which lost 1 base and 1 base, there was a span of 5 bases. The CDR3 spans 13 residues. CDR3 sequence: CASSLDGSYEQYF. The CDR3, as DNA: TGTGCCAGCAGCTTAGACGGGTCCTACGAGCAGTACTTC.

The chain is built from TRBV6-5 and TRBJ1-1; D gene uncertain. V gave up 8 bases and J gave up 8 bases, with 12 bases separating them. The CDR3 extends over 11 amino acids. The germline V gene encodes CDR1 MNHEY and CDR2 SVGAGI. DNA of the CDR3: TGTGCCAGCGGGAGAAGACTAGAAGCTTTCTTT. Amino acid sequence: CASGRRLEAFF.

The V gene is TRBV6-5, the J gene TRBJ2-7; a weak D match, TRBD1 (5 bases). Trimming took 0 bases from V and 3 from J, leaving 9 bases between them. The CDR3 runs to 14 residues. Looked up from germline, CDR1 is MNHEY and CDR2 is SVGAGI. The CDR3 DNA reads as TGTGCCAGCAGTTACTCGATTCAGGGCTACGAGCAGTACTTC. Amino acids: CASSYSIQGYEQYF.

This clone came up a few times. This CDR3 is CASSQSQTPGANYGYTF. For the CDR3, the DNA is TGTGCCAGCAGCCAATCCCAAACCCCAGGGGCGAACTATGGCTACACCTTC. The chain carries TRBV4-2 and TRBJ1-2, with TRBD1 as a possible D gene (6 bases). CDR1 is LGHNA, CDR2 YNFKEQ, per germline. The CDR3 is made up of 17 amino acids. V lost 2 bases, J lost 2 bases, and 18 bases lay in between.

This clone was seen a single time. The chain links TRBV10-2 to TRBJ1-3; D remains ambiguous. Germline V gene data show CDR1 as WSHSY and CDR2 as SAAADI. This CDR3 has 16 amino acids. Trimming took 4 bases from V and 4 from J, leaving 17 bases between them. The CDR3 reads CASSAAGIARGNTIYF. The CDR3 region has the DNA TGCGCCAGCAGTGCTGCCGGGATAGCCAGAGGAAACACCATATATTTT.

This clone was found once. The V call is TRBV7-9, the J call TRBJ1-5; tentative D call: TRBD1 (6 bases). V shed 1 base and J shed 7 bases, with 20 bases lying between them. In germline, CDR1 is SEHNR, CDR2 FQNEAQ (reference sequence). The CDR3 is 17 residues long. The chain's CDR3 is CASSLGSAQGLWQPQHF. For the CDR3, the DNA is TGTGCCAGCAGCTTAGGTTCTGCCCAGGGGCTCTGGCAGCCCCAGCATTTT. Full variable domain (missing parts from reference TRBV7-9 and TRBJ1-5): DTGVSQNPRHKITKRGQNVTFRCDPISEHNRLYWYRQTLGQGPEFLTYFQNEAQLEKSRLLSDRFSAERPKGSFSTLEIQRTEQGDSAMYLCASSLGSAQGLWQPQHFGDGTRLSIL.

V is TRBV4-3 and J is TRBJ2-7; D is perhaps TRBD2 (6 bases). The CDR3 contains 14 residues. The V end lost 1 base, the J end lost 4 bases, and 11 bases lay between the germline ends. CDR1 LGHNA and CDR2 YSLEER come from the germline V gene. The CDR3 nucleotides read TGCGCCAGCAGCCAAGGCGAAGGGAGGTACGAGCAGTACTTC. Amino acid sequence: CASSQGEGRYEQYF.

This clone was seen once. The chain uses TRBV4-2 and TRBJ2-2; perhaps TRBD2 as D (6 bases). Germline V gene lookup returns CDR1 LGHNA and CDR2 YNFKEQ. Trimming removed 6 bases from V and 2 bases from J, with 7 bases in between. This CDR3 is 13 amino acids long. The CDR3 is CASRRGNTGELFF. DNA for the CDR3: TGTGCCAGCAGGCGGGGTAACACCGGGGAGCTGTTTTTT.

The chain combines TRBV6-5 with TRBJ1-2, with 11 nucleotides matching TRBD1. Per germline, CDR1 MNHEY and CDR2 SVGAGI. V was pared by 2 bases and J by 4 bases, with 6 bases of the junction left unmatched. The CDR3 contains 16 residues. The DNA for the CDR3 is TGTGCCAGCAGTTACAACTCCGGGACAGGGGGCTATGGCTACACCTTC. This translates into CASSYNSGTGGYGYTF.

The gene calls are TRBV20-1 and TRBJ1-4; the D is unclear. Germline lookup yields CDR1 DFQATT and CDR2 SNEGSKA (reference sequence). This CDR3 is 11 amino acids long. V lost 7 bases and J 5 bases, leaving 8 bases between the germline ends. CDR3 DNA: TGCAGTGGTTGGAGGAATGAAAAACTGTTTTTT. Translation gives CSGWRNEKLFF.

This clone was found a few times. This rearrangement joins TRBV6-1 to TRBJ1-6, with 8 bases fitting TRBD1. The CDR3 extends over 14 amino acids. Germline values: CDR1 MNHNS, CDR2 SASEGT. The V and J ends lost 9 bases and 13 bases, in that order; junction bases with no gene match: 14. The CDR3 DNA reads as TGTGCCAGTGGGGACAGGACCCGCGGGGGTCCCCTCCACTTT. As protein: CASGDRTRGGPLHF.

The rearrangement uses TRBV28 and TRBJ2-7; 11 positions agree with TRBD1. Germline V gene sequence: CDR1 MDHEN, CDR2 SYDVKM. The V segment lost 7 bases and the J segment 12 bases; nucleotides outside the gene matches: 11. The CDR3 sequence is 13 residues long. CDR3 sequence reads: CASTRDRGDTAYF. As DNA, the CDR3 is TGTGCCAGCACGAGGGACAGGGGGGATACGGCGTACTTC.

The genes are TRBV25-1 and TRBJ1-1; TRBD1 matches 7 bases. V shed 1 base and J 5 bases; nucleotides not matched to a gene: 7. This CDR3 contains 15 residues. Germline CDR1 reads MGHDK; CDR2 reads SYGVNS. The CDR3 DNA follows: TGTGCCAGCAGTGAATCCAGGGGGTATGCTACTGAAGCTTTCTTT. This encodes CASSESRGYATEAFF.

This clone was picked up a small number of times. The gene calls are TRBV6-1 and TRBJ1-1; tentatively, D is TRBD1 (6 bases). CDR1 is MNHNS, CDR2 SASEGT, per germline. The CDR3 runs 13 residues. Trimming removed 2 bases from V and 7 bases from J, with 11 bases in between. The CDR3 nucleotides read TGTGCCAGCAGTGAATACAGGGAAGGTGAAGCTTTCTTT. This gives the protein CASSEYREGEAFF.

The chain uses TRBV5-4 and TRBJ2-7; 11 positions agree with TRBD2. Germline V lookup: CDR1 SGHNT, CDR2 YYREEE (reference sequence). The CDR3 is made up of 19 amino acids. Trimming at V came to 0 bases and at J to 4 bases, leaving 15 bases not matched to a gene. As DNA, the CDR3 is TGTGCCAGCAGCTTGGGCCTCCTCGGGTTAGCGGGGGGGACATACGAGCAGTACTTC. This sequence encodes CASSLGLLGLAGGTYEQYF.

The chain joins TRBV7-5 to TRBJ1-2; the listed D gene, TRBD1, was not tested against the DNA. TRBV7-5 is a pseudogene locus. This CDR3 spans 17 amino acids. The CDR3 protein is CARSLESSRQNNYGYTF. For the CDR3, the DNA is TGTGCCAGAAGCTTAGAAAGTTCGCGACAGAATAACTATGGCTACACCTTC.